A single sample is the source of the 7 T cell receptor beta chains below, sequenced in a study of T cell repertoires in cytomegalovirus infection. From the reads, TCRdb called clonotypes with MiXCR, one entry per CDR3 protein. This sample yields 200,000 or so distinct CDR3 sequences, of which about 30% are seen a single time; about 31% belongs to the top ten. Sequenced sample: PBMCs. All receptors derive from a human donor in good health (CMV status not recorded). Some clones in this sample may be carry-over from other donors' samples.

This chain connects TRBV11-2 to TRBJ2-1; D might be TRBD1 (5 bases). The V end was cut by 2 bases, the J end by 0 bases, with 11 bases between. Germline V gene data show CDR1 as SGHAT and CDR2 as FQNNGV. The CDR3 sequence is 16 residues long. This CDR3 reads CASSLTDSRSYNEQFF. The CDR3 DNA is TGTGCCAGCAGCTTAACCGACAGTCGCTCCTACAATGAGCAGTTCTTC.

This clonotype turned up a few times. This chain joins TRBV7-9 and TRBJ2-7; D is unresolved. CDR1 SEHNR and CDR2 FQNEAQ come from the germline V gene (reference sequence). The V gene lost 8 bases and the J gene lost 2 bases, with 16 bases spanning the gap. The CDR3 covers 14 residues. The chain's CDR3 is CASGSDRPPYEQYF. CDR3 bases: TGTGCCAGCGGCTCAGATAGGCCACCCTACGAGCAGTACTTC.

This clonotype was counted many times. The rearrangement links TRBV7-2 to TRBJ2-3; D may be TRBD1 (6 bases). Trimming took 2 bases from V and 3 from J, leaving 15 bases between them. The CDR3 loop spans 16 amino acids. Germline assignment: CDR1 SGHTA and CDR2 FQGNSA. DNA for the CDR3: TGTGCCAGCAGCTTATTTCAGGGGCTGGGAACAGATACGCAGTATTTT. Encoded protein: CASSLFQGLGTDTQYF. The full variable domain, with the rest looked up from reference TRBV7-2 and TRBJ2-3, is GAGVSQSPSNKVTEKGKDVELRCDPISGHTALYWYRQSLGQGLEFLIYFQGNSAPDKSGLPSDRFSAERTGGSVSTLTIQRTQQEDSAVYLCASSLFQGLGTDTQYFGPGTRLTVL.

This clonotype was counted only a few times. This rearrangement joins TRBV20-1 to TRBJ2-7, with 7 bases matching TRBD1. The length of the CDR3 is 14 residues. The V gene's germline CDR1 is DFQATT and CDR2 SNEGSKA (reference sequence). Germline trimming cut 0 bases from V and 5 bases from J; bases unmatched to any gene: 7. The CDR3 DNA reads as TGCAGTGCTAGAGATTCACCCAGGGGGAACGAGCAGTACTTC. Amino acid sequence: CSARDSPRGNEQYF.

The CDR3 spells CASSRRKRETQYF. Here the CDR3 DNA reads TGTGCCAGCAGCCGTCGAAAGAGGGAGACCCAGTACTTC. The rearrangement links TRBV3-1 to TRBJ2-5; D call uncertain. V lost 4 bases and J 5 bases, leaving 11 bases between the germline ends. The length of the CDR3 is 13 residues. Germline values: CDR1 LGHDT, CDR2 YNNKEL (reference sequence).

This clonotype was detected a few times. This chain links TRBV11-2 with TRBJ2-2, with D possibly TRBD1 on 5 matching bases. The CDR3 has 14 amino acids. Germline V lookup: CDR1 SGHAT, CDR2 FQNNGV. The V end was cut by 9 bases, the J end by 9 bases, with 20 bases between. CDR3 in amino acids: CASTPVGRPRELFF. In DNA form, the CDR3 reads TGTGCCAGTACCCCCGTGGGGCGACCCCGGGAGCTGTTTTTT.

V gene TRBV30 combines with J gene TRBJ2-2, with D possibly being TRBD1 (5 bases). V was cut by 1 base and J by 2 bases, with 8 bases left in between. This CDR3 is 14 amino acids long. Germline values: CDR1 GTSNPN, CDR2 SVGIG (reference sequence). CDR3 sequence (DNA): TGTGCCTGGAGTGCGACAGTTAACACCGGGGAGCTGTTTTTT. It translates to CAWSATVNTGELFF.